Each of the 3 T cell receptor beta chains below was sequenced from the same sample in a study of regulatory T cells in long-lasting Graves disease. Time point of the sample: newly diagnosed GD, antithyroid drugs for less than 3 months. The TCR library was made from RNA extracted from PBMCs. CDR3-region Arm-PCR and iRepertoire HTBI primers produced the TCR beta libraries. TCRdb reprocessed the multiplex PCR reads with MiXCR, giving one entry per CDR3 protein. The top ten clones hold around a sixth of a sample with 350,000 to 550,000 distinct CDR3 sequences, less than 15% of them seen once. These records were also assigned to another study, of T cells in Graves' hyperthyroidism and ophthalmopathy.

The sequenced sample was peripheral blood mononuclear cells (PBMCs), obtained at new diagnosis, from a patient treated with antithyroid drugs. The receptor source for this set is a woman aged 45 to 65 with Graves disease.

This chain joins TRBV30 and TRBJ2-2; either TRBD1 or TRBD2 may supply D (6 bases each). Germline lookup yields CDR1 GTSNPN and CDR2 SVGIG (reference sequence). This CDR3 spans 13 amino acids. Trimming took 0 bases from V and 6 from J, leaving 8 bases between them. The DNA for the CDR3 is TGTGCCTGGAGTGTAGGGGGGCCCGGGGAGCTGTTTTTT. Protein product: CAWSVGGPGELFF.

Ten or more counts support this clonotype. The V gene is TRBV29-1, the J gene TRBJ2-3; D unclear. Germline assignment: CDR1 SQVTM and CDR2 ANQGSEA. Trimming took 4 bases from V and 0 from J, leaving 17 bases between them. This CDR3 is 16 amino acids long. The CDR3 protein is CSVGGTFYPSTDTQYF. Written as DNA, the CDR3 is TGCAGCGTTGGAGGCACCTTTTATCCGAGCACAGATACGCAGTATTTT.

This clonotype has ten or more counts. The chain combines TRBV18 with TRBJ1-4; 12 nucleotides match TRBD1. The V segment lost 5 bases and the J segment 8 bases; nucleotides outside the gene matches: 3. Germline CDR1 reads KGHSH; CDR2 reads LQKENI. This CDR3 region has 14 residues. The CDR3 DNA reads as TGTGCCAGCTCAGCCGGGACAGGGGGCGAAAAACTGTTTTTT. Translating it yields CASSAGTGGEKLFF. The whole variable domain, remainder taken from reference TRBV18 and TRBJ1-4, is NAGVMQNPRHLVRRRGQEARLRCSPMKGHSHVYWYRQLPEEGLKFMVYLQKENIIDESGMPKERFSAEFPKEGPSILRIQQVVRGDSAAYFCASSAGTGGEKLFFGSGTQLSVL.